Each of the 23 T cell receptor beta chains below was sequenced from the same sample in a study of blood T cell repertoires in COVID-19. TCRdb's table, derived via immunoSEQ multiplex PCR, lists solely in-frame clones and lacks some. The table includes under 40,000 clones, about 89% detected once. Sequencing used peripheral blood. All receptors derive from a man older than 75 with active COVID-19.

The rearrangement joins TRBV4-3 to TRBJ2-7; 9 nucleotides align to TRBD1. Germline V gives CDR1 LGHNA, CDR2 YSLEER. V was pared by 3 bases and J by 0 bases, with 3 bases of the junction left unmatched. This CDR3 has 15 residues. CDR3 coding DNA: TGCGCCAGCAGCCACGGACAGGGGAGCTCCTACGAGCAGTACTTC. Its translation: CASSHGQGSSYEQYF.

This rearrangement joins TRBV2 to TRBJ2-3; TRBD2 agrees at 8 bases. The V and J ends lost 0 bases and 4 bases, in that order; junction bases with no gene match: 9. The germline gives CDR1 SNHLY, CDR2 FYNNEI. The CDR3 runs 17 residues. The CDR3 spells CASSEALGLDRPDTQYF. CDR3 bases: TGTGCCAGCAGTGAAGCGCTGGGACTAGACCGGCCAGATACGCAGTATTTT.

This clone was observed once. The V call is TRBV30, the J call TRBJ2-1; D might be TRBD1 (6 bases). V shed 3 bases and J shed 2 bases, with 11 bases lying between them. Germline-derived CDR1 and CDR2 are GTSNPN and SVGIG (reference sequence). The length of the CDR3 is 14 residues. CDR3 nucleotides: TGTGCCTGGAGAGGGGGTGTGACCTACAATGAGCAGTTCTTC. Its protein product is CAWRGGVTYNEQFF. The variable domain in full, with the rest retrieved from reference TRBV30 and TRBJ2-1, is SQTIHQWPATLVQPVGSPLSLECTVEGTSNPNLYWYRQAAGRGLQLLFYSVGIGQISSEVPQNLSASRPQDRQFILSSKKLLLSDSGFYLCAWRGGVTYNEQFFGPGTRLTVL.

The V call is TRBV10-3, the J call TRBJ1-2; D is possibly TRBD1 (6 bases). The CDR3 runs to 15 residues. Trimming took off 11 bases at V and 4 bases at J, with 23 bases between the two ends. Germline V CDR1 and CDR2: ENHRY, SYGVKD. Here the CDR3 DNA reads TGTGCCTCCGGAATGGCGGGGGCGAGGAGCTATGGCTACACCTTC. Its translation: CASGMAGARSYGYTF.

The chain combines TRBV10-2 with TRBJ1-1; tentatively, D is TRBD1 (6 bases). CDR1 and CDR2 from the germline V gene are WSHSY and SAAADI. The length of the CDR3 is 13 residues. The V end lost 4 bases, the J end lost 0 bases, and 6 bases lay between the germline ends. CDR3 in DNA: TGCGCCAGCAGTGGGACAGTGAACACTGAAGCTTTCTTT. Translating gives CASSGTVNTEAFF.

On this clone itself: Mismatch with germline at one junction end may stem from a read error. V gene TRBV5-1 combines with J gene TRBJ2-5, with TRBD1 identical over 10 bases. The germline V gene encodes CDR1 SGHRS and CDR2 YFSETQ. CDR3 length: 12 residues. The CDR3 DNA reads TGCGCCAGCAGCGAACCGGGACAGGGGATCCACTTC. It translates to CASSEPGQGIHF.

V usage is TRBV18 and J usage is TRBJ2-3; 11 bases fit TRBD2. V lost 2 bases, J lost 6 bases, and 10 bases stayed unmatched. Germline lookup yields CDR1 KGHSH and CDR2 LQKENI. This CDR3 has 17 amino acids. CDR3 protein: CASSPSSGRANSDTQYF. The CDR3 DNA sequence: TGTGCCAGCTCACCAAGTAGCGGGAGGGCCAATTCGGATACGCAGTATTTT.

The chain links TRBV6-2 or TRBV6-3 to TRBJ2-7, with 7 positions matching TRBD1. This CDR3 is 17 amino acids long. J lost 5 bases, V lost 5 bases, and 18 bases had no gene match. Germline V gene sequence: CDR1 MNHEY, CDR2 SVGEGT. CDR3 loop: CASSLNAFPGQRNEQYF. The CDR3 DNA is TGTGCCAGCAGTCTGAATGCATTTCCGGGACAGAGGAACGAGCAGTACTTC.

The gene calls are TRBV6-5 and TRBJ2-7; TRBD2 agrees at 7 bases. This CDR3 contains 13 residues. J gave up 5 bases and V 7 bases, and 8 bases lay outside the gene matches. In germline, CDR1 is MNHEY, CDR2 SVGAGI. CDR3 DNA sequence: TGTGCCAGCAATAGCGGGCTAAGCCACGAGCAGTACTTC. The encoded protein is CASNSGLSHEQYF.

CDR3 sequence (DNA): TGTGCCAGCTCAGTTATGCGAGGATCCTACGAGCAGTACTTC. Protein product: CASSVMRGSYEQYF. This chain links TRBV18 with TRBJ2-7; D is unresolved. The CDR3 contains 14 residues. The V and J ends lost 5 bases and 1 base respectively, with 12 bases between them. From germline, CDR1 is KGHSH and CDR2 LQKENI.

The chain links TRBV19 to TRBJ2-5, with a tentative D call TRBD2 (6 bases). The CDR3 consists of 15 residues. The V end lost 3 bases, the J end lost 4 bases, and 15 bases lay between the germline ends. From germline, CDR1 is LNHDA and CDR2 SQIVND (reference sequence). The CDR3 here is CASSITGGVRETQYF. The CDR3 DNA is TGTGCCAGTAGTATTACCGGGGGAGTGCGAGAGACCCAGTACTTC. Combining the CDR3 with reference TRBV19 and TRBJ2-5 gives the whole variable domain DGGITQSPKYLFRKEGQNVTLSCEQNLNHDAMYWYRQDPGQGLRLIYYSQIVNDFQKGDIAEGYSVSREKKESFPLTVTSAQKNPTAFYLCASSITGGVRETQYFGPGTRLLVL.

The gene calls are TRBV19 and TRBJ1-2, with 10 bases fitting TRBD1. This CDR3 has 15 amino acids. The J segment lost 4 bases and the V segment lost 5 bases, leaving 7 bases of the junction unmatched. Germline CDR1 reads LNHDA; CDR2 reads SQIVND (reference sequence). The CDR3 loop is CASSLGQGGGYGYTF. CDR3 in DNA: TGTGCCAGTAGTCTCGGACAGGGGGGAGGCTATGGCTACACCTTC. Full variable domain (rest looked up from reference TRBV19 and TRBJ1-2): DGGITQSPKYLFRKEGQNVTLSCEQNLNHDAMYWYRQDPGQGLRLIYYSQIVNDFQKGDIAEGYSVSREKKESFPLTVTSAQKNPTAFYLCASSLGQGGGYGYTFGSGTRLTVV.

This clone was detected a few times. This sequence joins TRBV28 and TRBJ2-7; 7 positions agree with TRBD2. Trimming cost V 7 bases and J 1 base; bases outside gene matches: 7. Germline V gives CDR1 MDHEN, CDR2 SYDVKM. This CDR3 comprises 14 residues. The CDR3 sequence is CASIREGRSYEQYF. CDR3 sequence (DNA): TGTGCCAGCATAAGGGAGGGGCGTTCCTACGAGCAGTACTTC.

V usage is TRBV28 and J usage is TRBJ2-5, with a weak D call TRBD2 (6 bases). This CDR3 is 12 amino acids long. Germline values: CDR1 MDHEN, CDR2 SYDVKM. The ends were cut back, 6 bases at V and 9 bases at J, with 14 bases in the middle. The CDR3 loop reads CASRGTAQAQYF. In DNA form, the CDR3 reads TGTGCCAGCAGGGGGACTGCCCAGGCCCAGTACTTC.

The V and J genes are TRBV12-3 or TRBV12-4 and TRBJ1-2; tentatively, D is TRBD1 (5 bases). The CDR3 sequence is 13 residues long. The V gene lost 6 bases and the J gene lost 2 bases, with 10 bases spanning the gap. The CDR3 sequence: CASRPTVNYGYTF. For the CDR3, the DNA is TGTGCCAGCAGACCGACAGTAAACTATGGCTACACCTTC.

This chain uses TRBV10-2 with TRBJ1-2; D is unresolved. This CDR3 has 13 residues. Trimming took 3 bases from V and 2 from J, leaving 7 bases between them. CDR1 WSHSY and CDR2 SAAADI come from the germline V gene. DNA of the CDR3: TGCGCCAGCAGTGAATCGGAGAACTATGGCTACACCTTC. Its protein is CASSESENYGYTF.

This clone was found once. V and J are TRBV3-1 (or the pseudogene TRBV3-2) and TRBJ2-5; the match to TRBD1 covers 9 bases. The CDR3 contains 15 residues. Germline V gene data show CDR1 as LGHDT and CDR2 as YNNKEL (reference sequence). The V segment lost 0 bases and the J segment 7 bases; nucleotides outside the gene matches: 6. DNA for the CDR3: TGTGCCAGCAGCCAAGATTCCACAGGGGGCCGGACCCAGTACTTC. It yields the protein CASSQDSTGGRTQYF.

This clone was recorded once. This sequence joins TRBV5-4 and TRBJ2-7; maybe TRBD2 (9 bases). CDR3 length equals 15 residues. CDR1 and CDR2 (germline): SGHNT, YYREEE (reference sequence). V gave up 4 bases and J gave up 4 bases, with 18 bases separating them. The DNA for the CDR3 is TGTGCCAGCAGCCCAGGGGGCGCGGGGGGGTACGAGCAGTACTTC. As protein: CASSPGGAGGYEQYF.

The genes are TRBV6-1 and TRBJ2-7; no firm D call. Germline V lookup: CDR1 MNHNS, CDR2 SASEGT. V lost 0 bases, J lost 2 bases, and 2 bases lay in between. This CDR3 has 12 amino acids. This chain's CDR3 is CASSEATYEQYF. The CDR3 DNA sequence: TGTGCCAGCAGTGAAGCCACCTACGAGCAGTACTTC.

This clone appeared once. The chain recombines TRBV7-9 with TRBJ2-5; weak D call: TRBD1 (5 bases). The CDR3 is 18 residues long. With 2 bases removed from V and 5 bases from J, the gap between germline ends came to 24 bases. Looked up from germline, CDR1 is SEHNR and CDR2 is FQNEAQ (reference sequence). The CDR3 sequence: CASSLRQPSYDSAETQYF. CDR3 sequence (DNA): TGTGCCAGCAGCTTACGACAGCCAAGCTATGATAGTGCGGAGACCCAGTACTTC.

V is TRBV9 and J is TRBJ2-7, with D tentatively TRBD1 (6 bases). With 4 bases removed from V and 2 bases from J, the gap between germline ends came to 13 bases. CDR3 length: 14 residues. Germline CDR1 reads SGDLS; CDR2 reads YYNGEE. The CDR3 sequence: CASSPGQYPYEQYF. DNA for the CDR3: TGTGCCAGCAGCCCCGGACAGTATCCCTACGAGCAGTACTTC.

V usage is TRBV5-6 and J usage is TRBJ2-3; 9 bases fit TRBD1. CDR3 size: 15 residues. V lost 4 bases and J lost 1; bases outside the gene matches: 4. Germline loops: CDR1 SGHDT, CDR2 YYEEEE. CDR3 sequence (DNA): TGTGCCAGCAGCACCGACAGGGGGGGCACAGATACGCAGTATTTT. It codes for CASSTDRGGTDTQYF.

The CDR3 is CASSQTGQGAYEQYF. Written as DNA, the CDR3 is TGCGCCAGCAGCCAGACGGGACAGGGGGCCTACGAGCAGTACTTC. This chain uses TRBV4-1 with TRBJ2-7; the match to TRBD1 covers 11 bases. The CDR3 totals 15 residues. V was clipped by 3 bases and J by 2 bases; unmatched bases: 3. The germline V gene encodes CDR1 MGHRA and CDR2 YSYEKL.